This is a list of T cell receptor beta chains from one sample in a study of regulatory T cells in long-lasting Graves disease. A single record per CDR3 protein comes from TCRdb applying MiXCR to the multiplex PCR reads. Of 350,000 to 500,000 distinct CDR3 sequences listed, 21% are singletons. The sample was peripheral blood mononuclear cells (PBMCs), taken when the disease was refractory, from a patient treated with antithyroid drugs. These receptors were taken from a female donor with Graves disease. Both conserved end residues are part of each CDR3. A D gene is named only where the DNA matches it firmly. A row's size may be missing; if present it is once, few, many or a size class.

clone size	V gene	J gene	D gene	CDR3 protein	CDR3 DNA
many	TRBV20-1	TRBJ2-7	.	CSARDEEKGYEQYF	TGCAGTGCTAGAGACGAAGAGAAGGGATACGAGCAGTACTTC
few	TRBV7-8	TRBJ2-7	.	CASSLSAGTNYEQYF	TGTGCCAGCAGCTTATCGGCAGGAACCAACTACGAGCAGTACTTC
many	TRBV28	TRBJ2-7	TRBD1	CATGQPTTYEQYF	TGTGCCACGGGACAGCCAACAACCTACGAGCAGTACTTC
many	TRBV28	TRBJ1-1	.	CASNREQNTEAFF	TGTGCCAGCAACAGAGAACAGAACACTGAAGCTTTCTTT
.	TRBV5-1	TRBJ2-5	TRBD1	CASSQGQGRETQYF	TGCGCCAGCAGCCAGGGACAGGGAAGAGAGACCCAGTACTTC
.	TRBV4-1	TRBJ1-2	.	CASSQEELGAVGYTF	TGCGCCAGCAGCCAAGAGGAGCTAGGGGCAGTGGGCTACACCTTC
many	TRBV12-3/TRBV12-4	TRBJ1-2	TRBD1	CASSPDRVAYGYTF	TGTGCCAGCAGTCCGGACAGGGTAGCCTATGGCTACACCTTC
.	TRBV7-8	TRBJ2-7	.	CASRTGGLDEQYF	TGTGCCAGCAGGACCGGGGGTCTCGACGAGCAGTACTTC
many	TRBV2	TRBJ1-1	TRBD1	CASRKQGAVSGAFF	TGTGCCAGCCGAAAACAGGGGGCTGTCAGCGGAGCTTTCTTT
few	TRBV6-1	TRBJ2-6	.	CASSSTEPGANVLTF	TGTGCCAGCAGCTCGACGGAGCCTGGGGCCAACGTCCTGACTTTC
.	TRBV2	TRBJ2-3	.	CASGAGTSSTDTQYF	TGTGCCAGCGGCGCGGGGACCTCTAGCACAGATACGCAGTATTTT
.	TRBV28	TRBJ1-1	.	CASPSLGALNTEAFF	TGTGCCAGCCCCAGCCTCGGGGCGTTGAACACTGAAGCTTTCTTT
many	TRBV2	TRBJ1-4	.	CASGGTNEKLFF	TGTGCCAGCGGGGGAACTAATGAAAAACTGTTTTTT
.	TRBV7-2	TRBJ1-1	TRBD1	CASSFTPTGGTEAFF	TGTGCCAGCAGCTTCACCCCGACAGGGGGCACTGAAGCTTTCTTT
.	TRBV5-1	TRBJ2-7	.	CASSLDGVTYEQYF	TGCGCCAGCAGCTTGGATGGGGTCACCTACGAGCAGTACTTC
many	TRBV2	TRBJ1-1	.	CASSRPAGTMNTEAFF	TGTGCCAGCAGCCGGCCGGCAGGAACAATGAACACTGAAGCTTTCTTT
.	TRBV18	TRBJ1-4	.	CASSPNKDRTNEKLFF	TGTGCCAGCTCCCCGAACAAGGACCGGACGAATGAAAAACTGTTTTTT
many	TRBV28	TRBJ1-5	TRBD1	CASVRDRSFVQPQHF	TGTGCCAGCGTCCGGGACAGGAGCTTTGTTCAGCCCCAGCATTTT
few	TRBV5-1	TRBJ1-6	.	CASSLGTGSSYNSPLHF	TGCGCCAGCAGCTTGGGAACAGGGAGCTCCTATAATTCACCCCTCCACTTT
.	TRBV9	TRBJ2-2	.	CASSPQSTGELFF	TGTGCCAGCAGCCCCCAAAGCACCGGGGAGCTGTTTTTT
many	TRBV6-1	TRBJ2-2	.	CASSAWNTGELFF	TGTGCCAGCAGTGCCTGGAACACCGGGGAGCTGTTTTTT
many	TRBV28	TRBJ1-1	.	CASSFEKGRLNTEAFF	TGTGCCAGCAGTTTCGAGAAGGGGCGACTGAACACTGAAGCTTTCTTT
.	TRBV18	TRBJ2-2	TRBD2	CASSPPSGYSGREAGELFF	TGTGCCAGCTCACCACCCTCGGGGTATAGCGGGAGAGAGGCCGGGGAGCTGTTTTTT
many	TRBV28	TRBJ2-5	TRBD1	CASSPLTGSETQYF	TGTGCCAGCAGTCCACTGACAGGGTCCGAGACCCAGTACTTC
.	TRBV20-1	TRBJ1-5	.	CSASPLDRLESGIQPQHF	TGCAGTGCTAGTCCTCTGGACAGACTTGAGAGTGGCATTCAGCCCCAGCATTTT
many	TRBV12-3/TRBV12-4	TRBJ1-2	.	CASRQGHYGYTF	TGTGCCAGCAGACAGGGCCACTATGGCTACACCTTC
many	TRBV28	TRBJ1-2	.	CASSLGGSNYGYTF	TGTGCCAGCAGTTTAGGTGGCTCCAACTATGGCTACACCTTC
few	TRBV7-9	TRBJ1-4	TRBD1	CASSPPRGGTNEKLFF	TGTGCCAGCAGCCCACCCAGGGGGGGGACTAATGAAAAACTGTTTTTT
few	TRBV2	TRBJ2-3	.	CASRGGPDTQYF	TGTGCCAGCAGGGGCGGCCCAGATACGCAGTATTTT
.	TRBV29-1	TRBJ2-7	.	CSVEAFYEQYF	TGCAGCGTTGAAGCGTTCTACGAGCAGTACTTC
.	TRBV20-1	TRBJ1-1	TRBD1	CSAPQGETRLFF	TGCAGTGCTCCACAGGGGGAGACTAGACTTTTCTTT
few	TRBV3-1	TRBJ1-2	.	CASSQESGGTYGYTF	TGTGCCAGCAGCCAAGAGTCTGGGGGGACCTATGGCTACACCTTC
few	TRBV7-9	TRBJ2-2	TRBD2	CASSPGLALTGELFF	TGTGCCAGCAGCCCGGGACTAGCGCTCACCGGGGAGCTGTTTTTT
many	TRBV28	TRBJ2-5	.	CASGSRGLKKRETQYF	TGTGCCAGCGGGTCGAGGGGTCTAAAGAAGAGGGAGACCCAGTACTTC